This entry lists 16 T cell receptor beta chains sequenced from one sample in a study of blood T cell repertoires in COVID-19. TCRdb's table, derived via immunoSEQ multiplex PCR, lists solely in-frame clones and lacks some. The data hold about 170,000 clones, with around 85% observed a single time. Material: peripheral blood. The receptors derive from a woman aged 55 to 70 with COVID-19, enrolled during active disease.

The chain carries TRBV6-1 and TRBJ1-5; D unresolved. V lost 3 bases and J lost 1, with 4 bases in between. The germline CDR1 and CDR2 sequences are MNHNS and SASEGT. The CDR3 is 13 residues long. This CDR3 is CASSEGSNQPQHF. CDR3 nucleotides: TGTGCCAGCAGTGAGGGCAGCAATCAGCCCCAGCATTTT.

This chain links TRBV19 with TRBJ1-2; no reliable D call. There are 12 residues in the CDR3. From germline, CDR1 is LNHDA and CDR2 SQIVND (reference sequence). V was trimmed by 3 bases and J by 8 bases, leaving 10 bases between them. Written as DNA, the CDR3 is TGTGCCAGTAGTATGACACGTACCGGCTACACCTTC. Translation gives CASSMTRTGYTF. The variable domain in full, with the rest retrieved from reference TRBV19 and TRBJ1-2, is DGGITQSPKYLFRKEGQNVTLSCEQNLNHDAMYWYRQDPGQGLRLIYYSQIVNDFQKGDIAEGYSVSREKKESFPLTVTSAQKNPTAFYLCASSMTRTGYTFGSGTRLTVV.

The V and J genes are TRBV30 and TRBJ2-1; possible D gene TRBD1, 5 bases. Germline CDR1 reads GTSNPN; CDR2 reads SVGIG (reference sequence). This CDR3 spans 13 amino acids. V was pared by 2 bases and J by 7 bases, with 12 bases between. The CDR3 is CAWSLARVNEQFF. The CDR3 DNA reads TGTGCCTGGAGTCTGGCCAGGGTGAATGAGCAGTTCTTC. Looking up the rest from reference TRBV30 and TRBJ2-1 gives the full variable domain: SQTIHQWPATLVQPVGSPLSLECTVEGTSNPNLYWYRQAAGRGLQLLFYSVGIGQISSEVPQNLSASRPQDRQFILSSKKLLLSDSGFYLCAWSLARVNEQFFGPGTRLTVL.

V gene TRBV6-5 combines with J gene TRBJ1-4; a weak D match, TRBD1 (5 bases). V was shortened by 2 bases and J by 5 bases, with 12 bases between the two germline ends. This CDR3 has 15 residues. In germline, CDR1 is MNHEY, CDR2 SVGAGI. The chain's CDR3 is CASSYEARVNEKLFF. CDR3 nucleotides: TGTGCCAGCAGTTACGAGGCCAGGGTAAATGAAAAACTGTTTTTT.

This chain connects TRBV29-1 to TRBJ1-2; 11 nucleotides line up with TRBD1. The CDR3 runs to 14 residues. V was clipped by 6 bases and J by 8 bases; unmatched bases: 11. CDR1 and CDR2 (germline): SQVTM, ANQGSEA. The CDR3 protein is CSVAPGQGGLGYTF. CDR3 in DNA: TGCAGCGTCGCACCGGGACAGGGGGGTCTAGGCTACACCTTC. Based on the CDR3 plus reference TRBV29-1 and TRBJ1-2, the full variable domain is SAVISQKPSRDICQRGTSLTIQCQVDSQVTMMFWYRQQPGQSLTLIATANQGSEATYESGFVIDKFPISRPNLTFSTLTVSNMSPEDSSIYLCSVAPGQGGLGYTFGSGTRLTVV.

V and J are TRBV12-3 or TRBV12-4 and TRBJ1-1; D might be TRBD1 (5 bases). The V end was cut by 3 bases, the J end by 4 bases, with 9 bases between. The CDR3 loop spans 13 amino acids. CDR3 DNA: TGTGCCAGCAGTTTTAGGGGAAGCACTGAAGCTTTCTTT. It encodes CASSFRGSTEAFF.

The V gene is TRBV27, the J gene TRBJ2-7, with 8 bases matching TRBD1. CDR3 size: 16 residues. The V and J ends lost 5 bases and 3 bases, in that order; junction bases with no gene match: 12. The germline V gene encodes CDR1 MNHEY and CDR2 SMNVEV (reference sequence). The CDR3, as DNA: TGTGCCAGCAGTCCAAGGACAGGGATACAAATCTACGAGCAGTACTTC. Translated: CASSPRTGIQIYEQYF.

DNA for the CDR3: TGTGCCAGCAGTGACGGCCTAGCGGGAGACTCCTACGAGCAGTACTTC. As protein: CASSDGLAGDSYEQYF. The V call is TRBV2, the J call TRBJ2-7; the match to TRBD2 covers 10 bases. V was pared by 3 bases and J by 0 bases, with 5 bases of the junction left unmatched. Germline CDR1 and CDR2: SNHLY and FYNNEI. This CDR3 comprises 16 residues.

Note on this clone: Other DNA sequences in the same sample also yield this CDR3. The gene calls are TRBV5-1 and TRBJ1-1; D gene uncertain. The CDR3 has 14 amino acids. Germline V CDR1 and CDR2: SGHRS, YFSETQ. Trimming took off 1 base at V and 0 bases at J, with 7 bases between the two ends. The CDR3 reads CASSLRQVNTEAFF. The CDR3 nucleotides are TGCGCCAGCAGCTTGCGGCAGGTGAACACTGAAGCTTTCTTT.

The genes are TRBV5-1 and TRBJ1-1, with 9 bases aligning to TRBD1. Germline V gives CDR1 SGHRS, CDR2 YFSETQ. The CDR3 spans 13 residues. Trimming took 7 bases from V and 1 from J; bases not matched to a gene: 2. CDR3 loop: CASRTGANTEAFF. CDR3 in DNA: TGCGCCAGCCGGACAGGGGCGAACACTGAAGCTTTCTTT.

The chain uses TRBV7-2 and TRBJ2-7, with D perhaps matching TRBD2 (5 bases). V was clipped by 3 bases and J by 10 bases, with 10 bases between them. This CDR3 spans 11 amino acids. CDR1 is SGHTA, CDR2 FQGNSA, per germline. DNA for the CDR3: TGTGCCAGCAGCTTGGACTTAATACAGTACTTC. Protein: CASSLDLIQYF.

This clone was recorded once. The junction does not match germline at one end; this may be a read error. This chain uses TRBV7-7 with TRBJ2-2; the match to TRBD1 covers 11 bases. Per the germline V gene, CDR1 is SSHAT and CDR2 is FNYEAQ (reference sequence). There are 16 residues in the CDR3. DNA for the CDR3: TGTGCTAGCAGCCCGGCGGACAGGGGGCACACCGGGGAGCTGTTTTTT. This encodes CASSPADRGHTGELFF.

V usage is TRBV19 and J usage is TRBJ2-7; 11 positions match TRBD2. V lost 3 bases and J lost 2; bases outside the gene matches: 3. This CDR3 has 15 residues. Germline V gene sequence: CDR1 LNHDA, CDR2 SQIVND (reference sequence). CDR3 nucleotides: TGTGCCAGTAGTATGACTAGCGGGGACACCTACGAGCAGTACTTC. Translating gives CASSMTSGDTYEQYF.

The V call is TRBV5-6, the J call TRBJ1-2; D remains unclear. Trimming took 0 bases from V and 0 from J, leaving 3 bases between them. There are 13 residues in the CDR3. CDR1 and CDR2 from the germline V gene are SGHDT and YYEEEE. For the CDR3, the DNA is TGTGCCAGCAGCTTGGCATCTAACTATGGCTACACCTTC. This encodes CASSLASNYGYTF.

The chain carries TRBV11-3 and TRBJ2-1; 9 bases fit TRBD2. CDR3 length: 15 amino acids. Per the germline V gene, CDR1 is SGHNT and CDR2 is YENEEA. V was pared by 4 bases and J by 7 bases, with 8 bases of the junction left unmatched. CDR3: CASSSISGSVNEQFF. The CDR3, as DNA: TGTGCCAGCAGCTCGATTAGCGGGAGCGTAAATGAGCAGTTCTTC.

The chain recombines TRBV6-5 with TRBJ1-3, with D hard to call. There are 14 residues in the CDR3. V was trimmed by 2 bases and J by 4 bases, leaving 9 bases between them. CDR1 is MNHEY and CDR2 is SVGAGI in the germline V gene. The DNA for the CDR3 is TGTGCCAGCAGTTACGGGCCCGAAGGAAACACCATATATTTT. Protein sequence: CASSYGPEGNTIYF.